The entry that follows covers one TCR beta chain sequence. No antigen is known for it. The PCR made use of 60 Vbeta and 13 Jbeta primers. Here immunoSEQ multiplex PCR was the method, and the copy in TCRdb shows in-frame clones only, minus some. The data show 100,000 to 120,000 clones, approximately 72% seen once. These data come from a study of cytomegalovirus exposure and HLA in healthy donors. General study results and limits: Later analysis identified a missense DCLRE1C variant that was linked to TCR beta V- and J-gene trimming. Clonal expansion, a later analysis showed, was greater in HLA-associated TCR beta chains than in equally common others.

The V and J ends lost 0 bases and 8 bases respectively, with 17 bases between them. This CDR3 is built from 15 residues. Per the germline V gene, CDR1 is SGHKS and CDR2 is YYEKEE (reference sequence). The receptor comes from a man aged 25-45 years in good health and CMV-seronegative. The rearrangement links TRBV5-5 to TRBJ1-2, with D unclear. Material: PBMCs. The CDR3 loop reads CASSLEGVSAGGYTF. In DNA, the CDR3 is TGTGCCAGCAGCTTGGAAGGTGTCTCTGCAGGAGGCTACACCTTC.